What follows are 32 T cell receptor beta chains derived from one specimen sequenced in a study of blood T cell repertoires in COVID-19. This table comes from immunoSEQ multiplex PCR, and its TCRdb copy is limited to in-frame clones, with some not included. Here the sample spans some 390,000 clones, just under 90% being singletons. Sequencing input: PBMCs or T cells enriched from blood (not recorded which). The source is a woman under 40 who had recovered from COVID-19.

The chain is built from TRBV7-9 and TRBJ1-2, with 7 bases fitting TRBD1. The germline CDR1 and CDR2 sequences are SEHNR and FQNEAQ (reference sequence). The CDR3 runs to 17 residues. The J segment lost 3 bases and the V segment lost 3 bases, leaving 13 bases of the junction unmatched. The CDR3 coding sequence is TGTGCCAGCAGCTTCTTCAACACAGGGGAGTCGGACTATGGCTACACCTTC. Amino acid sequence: CASSFFNTGESDYGYTF.

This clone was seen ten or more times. The chain's CDR3 is CASSPQGVAEAFF. The DNA for the CDR3 is TGTGCCAGCAGCCCCCAGGGGGTGGCTGAAGCTTTCTTT. The chain is built from TRBV7-9 and TRBJ1-1, with TRBD1 matching over 7 bases. The germline V gene has CDR1 SEHNR and CDR2 FQNEAQ (reference sequence). This CDR3 contains 13 residues. V was pared by 5 bases and J by 6 bases, with 6 bases of the junction left unmatched.

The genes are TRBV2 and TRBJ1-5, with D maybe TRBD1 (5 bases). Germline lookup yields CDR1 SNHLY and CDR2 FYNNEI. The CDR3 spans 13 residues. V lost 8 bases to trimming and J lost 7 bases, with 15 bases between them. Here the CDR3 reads CASDRGSRQPQHF. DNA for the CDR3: TGTGCCAGCGATAGGGGTTCACGGCAGCCCCAGCATTTT.

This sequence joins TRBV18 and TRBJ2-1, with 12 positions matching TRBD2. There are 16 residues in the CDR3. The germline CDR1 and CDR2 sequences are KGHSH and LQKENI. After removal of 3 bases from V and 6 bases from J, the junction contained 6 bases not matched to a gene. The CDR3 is CASSPWASGRVNEQFF. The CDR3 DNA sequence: TGTGCCAGCTCACCTTGGGCTAGCGGGAGGGTCAATGAGCAGTTCTTC.

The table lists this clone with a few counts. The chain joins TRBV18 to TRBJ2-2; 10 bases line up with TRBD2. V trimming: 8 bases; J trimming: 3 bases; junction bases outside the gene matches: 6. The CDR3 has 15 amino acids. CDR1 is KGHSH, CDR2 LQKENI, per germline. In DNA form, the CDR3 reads TGTGCCAGCAAAGCGGGGGGGCGCGACACCGGGGAGCTGTTTTTT. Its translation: CASKAGGRDTGELFF.

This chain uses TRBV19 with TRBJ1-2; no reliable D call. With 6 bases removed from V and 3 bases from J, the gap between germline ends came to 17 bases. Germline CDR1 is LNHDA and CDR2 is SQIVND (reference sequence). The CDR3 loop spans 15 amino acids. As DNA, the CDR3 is TGTGCCAGTAGCCCCCTCGGTCGGGTTTACTATGGCTACACCTTC. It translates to CASSPLGRVYYGYTF.

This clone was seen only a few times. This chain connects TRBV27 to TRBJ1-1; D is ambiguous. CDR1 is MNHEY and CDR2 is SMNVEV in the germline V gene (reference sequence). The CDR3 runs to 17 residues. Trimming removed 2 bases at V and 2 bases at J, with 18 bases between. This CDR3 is CASSLNGRGIGNTEAFF. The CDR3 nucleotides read TGTGCCAGCAGTTTAAATGGGCGGGGTATAGGAAACACTGAAGCTTTCTTT.

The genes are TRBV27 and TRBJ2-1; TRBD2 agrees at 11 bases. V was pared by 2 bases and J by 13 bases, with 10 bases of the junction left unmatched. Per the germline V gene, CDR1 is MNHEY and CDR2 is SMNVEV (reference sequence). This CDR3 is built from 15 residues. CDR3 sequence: CASSLSTSGGLDQFF. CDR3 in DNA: TGTGCCAGCAGTTTAAGTACTAGCGGGGGTCTTGACCAGTTCTTC.

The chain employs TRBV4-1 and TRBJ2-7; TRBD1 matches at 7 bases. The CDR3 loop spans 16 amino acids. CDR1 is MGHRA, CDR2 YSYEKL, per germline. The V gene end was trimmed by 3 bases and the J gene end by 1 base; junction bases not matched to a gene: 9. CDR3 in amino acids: CASSHSQGLGSYEQYF. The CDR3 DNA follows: TGCGCCAGCAGCCATTCACAGGGGTTGGGGTCCTACGAGCAGTACTTC.

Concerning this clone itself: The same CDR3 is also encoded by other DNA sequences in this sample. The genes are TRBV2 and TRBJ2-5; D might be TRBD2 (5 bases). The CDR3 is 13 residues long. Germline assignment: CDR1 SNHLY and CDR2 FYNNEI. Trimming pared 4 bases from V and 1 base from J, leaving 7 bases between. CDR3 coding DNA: TGTGCCAGCAGTGCTGGAGGCCAAGAGACCCAGTACTTC. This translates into CASSAGGQETQYF. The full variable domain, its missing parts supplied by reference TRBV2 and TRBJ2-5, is EPEVTQTPSHQVTQMGQEVILRCVPISNHLYFYWYRQILGQKVEFLVSFYNNEISEKSEIFDDQFSVERPDGSNFTLKIRSTKLEDSAMYFCASSAGGQETQYFGPGTRLLVL.

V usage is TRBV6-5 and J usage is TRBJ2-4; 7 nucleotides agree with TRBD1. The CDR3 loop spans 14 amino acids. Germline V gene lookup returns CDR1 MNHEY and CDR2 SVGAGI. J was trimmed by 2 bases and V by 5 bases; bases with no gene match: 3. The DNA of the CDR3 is TGTGCCAGCAGTCACAGGGGATCCAAAAACATTCAGTACTTC. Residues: CASSHRGSKNIQYF.

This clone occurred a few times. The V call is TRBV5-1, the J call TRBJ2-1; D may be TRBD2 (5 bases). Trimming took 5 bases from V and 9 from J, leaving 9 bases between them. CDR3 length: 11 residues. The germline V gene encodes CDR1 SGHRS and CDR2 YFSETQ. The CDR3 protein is CASRDYGEQFF. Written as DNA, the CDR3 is TGCGCCAGCAGAGACTACGGTGAGCAGTTCTTC.

The CDR3 DNA reads TGTGCCAGCAGTCCCGGGTGGTCGGCCTACAATGAGCAGTTCTTC. This codes for CASSPGWSAYNEQFF. The chain uses TRBV2 and TRBJ2-1; D is unclear. The CDR3 extends over 15 amino acids. Germline V CDR1 and CDR2: SNHLY, FYNNEI. V was shortened by 5 bases and J by 2 bases, with 13 bases between the two germline ends.

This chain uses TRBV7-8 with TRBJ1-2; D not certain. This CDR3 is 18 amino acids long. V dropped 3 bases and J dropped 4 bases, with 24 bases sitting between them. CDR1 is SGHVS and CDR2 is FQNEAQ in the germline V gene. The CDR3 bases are TGTGCCAGCAGCTTTTCGGAGGAAGGTCGTGGTATAAGCTATGGCTACACCTTC. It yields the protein CASSFSEEGRGISYGYTF.

CDR3 DNA sequence: TGTGCCAGCAGCTTGGGACTTTTGGAGACCCAGTACTTC. Its protein is CASSLGLLETQYF. The rearrangement uses TRBV5-4 and TRBJ2-5; D uncertain. V lost 0 bases to trimming and J lost 5 bases, with 8 bases between them. The CDR3 sequence is 13 residues long. CDR1 and CDR2 from the germline V gene are SGHNT and YYREEE (reference sequence).

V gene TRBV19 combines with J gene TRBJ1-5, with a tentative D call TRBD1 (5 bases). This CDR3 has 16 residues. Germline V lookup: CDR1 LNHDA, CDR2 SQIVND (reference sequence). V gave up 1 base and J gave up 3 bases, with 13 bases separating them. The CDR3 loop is CASSIGPDRYNQPQHF. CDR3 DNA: TGTGCCAGTAGTATAGGGCCCGACAGATACAATCAGCCCCAGCATTTT. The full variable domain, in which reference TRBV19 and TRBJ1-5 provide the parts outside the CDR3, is DGGITQSPKYLFRKEGQNVTLSCEQNLNHDAMYWYRQDPGQGLRLIYYSQIVNDFQKGDIAEGYSVSREKKESFPLTVTSAQKNPTAFYLCASSIGPDRYNQPQHFGDGTRLSIL.

The DNA for the CDR3 is TGTGCCAGCAGCCAGCCCAGGGACAGCACCGGGGAGCTGTTTTTT. It is translated as CASSQPRDSTGELFF. The gene calls are TRBV3-1 (or the pseudogene TRBV3-2) and TRBJ2-2; 7 bases line up with TRBD1. V gave up 3 bases and J gave up 4 bases; unmatched junction bases: 5. This CDR3 is 15 amino acids long. CDR1 LGHDT and CDR2 YNNKEL come from the germline V gene (reference sequence).

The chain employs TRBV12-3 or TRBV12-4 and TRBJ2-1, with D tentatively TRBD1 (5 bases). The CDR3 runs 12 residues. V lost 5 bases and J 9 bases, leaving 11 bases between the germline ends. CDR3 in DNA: TGTGCCAGCAGTGGGGCTAAGGTTGAGCAGTTCTTC. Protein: CASSGAKVEQFF.

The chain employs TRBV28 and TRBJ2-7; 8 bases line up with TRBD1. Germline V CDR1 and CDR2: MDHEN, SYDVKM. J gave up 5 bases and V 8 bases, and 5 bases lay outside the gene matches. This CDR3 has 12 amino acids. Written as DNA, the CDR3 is TGTGCCAGCCGGACAGGGAGCCACGAGCAGTACTTC. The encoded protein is CASRTGSHEQYF.

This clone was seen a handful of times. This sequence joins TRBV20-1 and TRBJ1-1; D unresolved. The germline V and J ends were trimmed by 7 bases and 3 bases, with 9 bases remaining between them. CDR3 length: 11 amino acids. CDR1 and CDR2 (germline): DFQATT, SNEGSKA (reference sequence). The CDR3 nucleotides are TGCAGTGGCGTCGGGGACACTGAAGCTTTCTTT. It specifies CSGVGDTEAFF.

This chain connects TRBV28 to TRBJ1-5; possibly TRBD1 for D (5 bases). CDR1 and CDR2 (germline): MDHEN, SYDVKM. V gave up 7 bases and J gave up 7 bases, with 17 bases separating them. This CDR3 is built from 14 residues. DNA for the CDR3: TGTGCCAGCACCTGGGGAGGGGCCGGCCAGCCCCAGCATTTT. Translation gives CASTWGGAGQPQHF.

DNA for the CDR3: TGTGCCTGGAGCTACCTACTAGGAATCTCCTCCTACGAGCAGTACTTC. Translated, it gives CAWSYLLGISSYEQYF. V usage is TRBV30 and J usage is TRBJ2-7; D is perhaps TRBD2 (5 bases). Trimming left V 3 bases short and J 0 bases short, with 18 bases between. The V gene's germline CDR1 is GTSNPN and CDR2 SVGIG (reference sequence). This CDR3 has 16 amino acids. Complete variable domain (other parts from reference TRBV30 and TRBJ2-7): SQTIHQWPATLVQPVGSPLSLECTVEGTSNPNLYWYRQAAGRGLQLLFYSVGIGQISSEVPQNLSASRPQDRQFILSSKKLLLSDSGFYLCAWSYLLGISSYEQYFGPGTRLTVT.

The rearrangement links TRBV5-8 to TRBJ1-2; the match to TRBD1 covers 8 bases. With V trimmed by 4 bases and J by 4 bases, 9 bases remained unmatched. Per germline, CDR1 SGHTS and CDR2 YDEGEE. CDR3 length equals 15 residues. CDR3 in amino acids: CASSDPGQVFYGYTF. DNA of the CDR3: TGTGCCAGCAGCGACCCGGGACAGGTCTTCTATGGCTACACCTTC.

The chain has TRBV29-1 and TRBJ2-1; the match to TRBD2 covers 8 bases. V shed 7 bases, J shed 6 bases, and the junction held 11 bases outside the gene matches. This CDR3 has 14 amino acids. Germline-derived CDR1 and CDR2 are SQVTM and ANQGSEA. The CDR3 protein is CSATMLAGFNEQFF. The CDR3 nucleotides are TGCAGCGCCACGATGCTAGCGGGCTTCAATGAGCAGTTCTTC.

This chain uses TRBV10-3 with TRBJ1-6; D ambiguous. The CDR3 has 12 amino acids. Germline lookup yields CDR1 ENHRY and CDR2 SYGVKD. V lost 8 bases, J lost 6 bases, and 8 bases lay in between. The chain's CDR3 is CAISTSNSPLHF. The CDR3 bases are TGTGCCATCTCGACAAGTAATTCACCCCTCCACTTT.

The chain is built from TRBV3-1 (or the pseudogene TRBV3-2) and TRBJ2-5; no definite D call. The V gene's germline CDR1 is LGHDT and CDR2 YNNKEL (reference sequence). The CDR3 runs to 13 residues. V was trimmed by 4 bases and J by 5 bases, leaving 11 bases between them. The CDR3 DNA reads TGTGCCAGCAGCCTTGACTGGTACGAGACCCAGTACTTC. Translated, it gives CASSLDWYETQYF.

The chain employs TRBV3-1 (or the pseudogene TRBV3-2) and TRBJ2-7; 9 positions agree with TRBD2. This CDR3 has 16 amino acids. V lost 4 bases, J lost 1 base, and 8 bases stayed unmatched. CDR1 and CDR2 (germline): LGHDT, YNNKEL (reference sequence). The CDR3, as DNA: TGTGCCAGCAGCCTGACGACTAGCGGAGGTTCCTACGAGCAGTACTTC. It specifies CASSLTTSGGSYEQYF.

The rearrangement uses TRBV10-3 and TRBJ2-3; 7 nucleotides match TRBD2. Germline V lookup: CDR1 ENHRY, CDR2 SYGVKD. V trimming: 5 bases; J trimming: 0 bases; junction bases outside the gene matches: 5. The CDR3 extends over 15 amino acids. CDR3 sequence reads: CAISIAGTSTDTQYF. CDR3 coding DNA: TGTGCCATCAGTATAGCGGGTACTAGCACAGATACGCAGTATTTT.

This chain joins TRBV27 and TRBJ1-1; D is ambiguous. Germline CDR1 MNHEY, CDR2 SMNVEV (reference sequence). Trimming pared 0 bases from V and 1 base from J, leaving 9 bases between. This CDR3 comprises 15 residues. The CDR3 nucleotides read TGTGCCAGCAGTTTATCCTTGAGGGAGAACACTGAAGCTTTCTTT. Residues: CASSLSLRENTEAFF.

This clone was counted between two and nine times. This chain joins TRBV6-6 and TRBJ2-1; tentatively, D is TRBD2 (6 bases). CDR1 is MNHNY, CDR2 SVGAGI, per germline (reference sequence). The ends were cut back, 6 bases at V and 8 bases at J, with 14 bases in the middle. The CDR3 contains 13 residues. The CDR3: CASSRTGVHEQFF. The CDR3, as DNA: TGTGCCAGCAGCCGGACGGGAGTACATGAGCAGTTCTTC.

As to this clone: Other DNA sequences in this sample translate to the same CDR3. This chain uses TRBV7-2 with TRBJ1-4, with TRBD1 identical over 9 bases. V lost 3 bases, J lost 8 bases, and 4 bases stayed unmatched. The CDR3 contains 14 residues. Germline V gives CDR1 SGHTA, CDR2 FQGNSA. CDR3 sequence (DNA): TGTGCCAGCAGCTTCGACAGGGGGAACGAAAAACTGTTTTTT. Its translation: CASSFDRGNEKLFF.

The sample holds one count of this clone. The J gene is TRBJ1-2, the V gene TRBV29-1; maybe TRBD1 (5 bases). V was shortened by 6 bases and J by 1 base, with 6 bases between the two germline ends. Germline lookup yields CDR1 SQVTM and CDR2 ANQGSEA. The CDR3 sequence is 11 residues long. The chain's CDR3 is CSVGLNYGYTF. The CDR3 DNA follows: TGCAGCGTGGGGCTTAACTATGGCTACACCTTC. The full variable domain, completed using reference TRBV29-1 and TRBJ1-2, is SAVISQKPSRDICQRGTSLTIQCQVDSQVTMMFWYRQQPGQSLTLIATANQGSEATYESGFVIDKFPISRPNLTFSTLTVSNMSPEDSSIYLCSVGLNYGYTFGSGTRLTVV.